These 21 T cell receptor beta chains were all obtained from the same sample, sequenced in a study of CD8+CD57+ T cells in acquired aplastic anemia. The study profiled TCR beta VDJ and CDR3 using genomic DNA as template. In TCRdb, the reads were re-called with MiXCR into one record per CDR3 protein. The top ten clones hold roughly 70% of a sample with tens of thousands of distinct CDR3 sequences, around 42% of them seen once. Input material: sorted CD4+, CD8+, or CD8+CD57+ T cells (not recorded which) from PBMCs. Receptors were obtained from a human donor in good health, serving as a control.

The chain uses TRBV20-1 and TRBJ1-2; 7 bases are a match to TRBD1. CDR1 and CDR2 (germline): DFQATT, SNEGSKA (reference sequence). The V segment lost 4 bases and the J segment 7 bases; nucleotides outside the gene matches: 12. CDR3 size: 14 residues. DNA of the CDR3: TGCAGTGCTAACAACCCCAGGACAGGAACTGGCTACACCTTC. Its translation is CSANNPRTGTGYTF.

This chain links TRBV19 with TRBJ2-7; 11 bases are a match to TRBD1. The V gene end was trimmed by 6 bases and the J gene end by 5 bases; junction bases not matched to a gene: 9. The CDR3 has 15 amino acids. Germline CDR1 reads LNHDA; CDR2 reads SQIVND (reference sequence). CDR3 DNA sequence: TGTGCCAGTAGCTCCGGGACAGGGGGAGGGAACGAGCAGTACTTC. Translated: CASSSGTGGGNEQYF. The variable domain in full, with the rest retrieved from reference TRBV19 and TRBJ2-7, is DGGITQSPKYLFRKEGQNVTLSCEQNLNHDAMYWYRQDPGQGLRLIYYSQIVNDFQKGDIAEGYSVSREKKESFPLTVTSAQKNPTAFYLCASSSGTGGGNEQYFGPGTRLTVT.

The chain combines TRBV10-3 with TRBJ2-3; D remains unclear. The V gene lost 4 bases and the J gene lost 0 bases, with 11 bases spanning the gap. Germline V CDR1 and CDR2: ENHRY, SYGVKD. CDR3 length equals 15 residues. The CDR3 is CAISARISSTDTQYF. The CDR3 bases are TGTGCCATCAGTGCTAGGATATCTAGCACAGATACGCAGTATTTT.

Concerning this clonotype itself: A much larger clone is a single base away; this may be a read error. The rearrangement joins TRBV6-5 to TRBJ2-7; tentative D call: TRBD1 (5 bases). The V end was cut by 2 bases, the J end by 7 bases, with 12 bases between. This CDR3 comprises 13 residues. Per the germline V gene, CDR1 is MNHEY and CDR2 is SVGAGI. The CDR3 region is CASSYNGRVEQYF. As DNA, the CDR3 is TGTGCCAGCAGTTACAACGGCAGGGTTGAGCAGTACTTC.

This clonotype has a single count. The chain carries TRBV27 and TRBJ1-1; 8 bases fit TRBD1. The CDR3 is 15 residues long. The trim removed 0 bases at V and 5 bases at J, leaving 5 bases unmatched. The germline CDR1 and CDR2 sequences are MNHEY and SMNVEV (reference sequence). The CDR3 sequence: CASSLSGRGQTEAFF. In nucleotides, the CDR3 is TGTGCCAGCAGTTTATCTGGCAGGGGGCAGACTGAAGCTTTCTTT.

The chain employs TRBV5-5 and TRBJ2-7; a weak D match, TRBD2 (5 bases). The CDR3 consists of 14 residues. CDR1 and CDR2 from the germline V gene are SGHKS and YYEKEE (reference sequence). V was cut by 2 bases and J by 0 bases, with 9 bases left in between. CDR3 in DNA: TGTGCCAGCAGCTTTGGGGAGAGCTCCTACGAGCAGTACTTC. Its translation: CASSFGESSYEQYF.

At least ten counts were recorded for this clonotype. The rearrangement joins TRBV9 to TRBJ2-7, with D unclear. V was cut by 0 bases and J by 1 base, with 8 bases left in between. The CDR3 consists of 14 residues. The germline gives CDR1 SGDLS, CDR2 YYNGEE. The CDR3 nucleotides are TGTGCCAGCAGCGTAGGGTCAGAGTCCTACGAGCAGTACTTC. Encoded protein: CASSVGSESYEQYF. The variable domain in full, completed from reference TRBV9 and TRBJ2-7, reads DSGVTQTPKHLITATGQRVTLRCSPRSGDLSVYWYQQSLDQGLQFLIQYYNGEERAKGNILERFSAQQFPDLHSELNLSSLELGDSALYFCASSVGSESYEQYFGPGTRLTVT.

In its sample, this clonotype was seen many times. The V gene is TRBV20-1, the J gene TRBJ2-2; the match to TRBD1 covers 8 bases. Trimming removed 4 bases from V and 12 bases from J; junction bases left unmatched: 7. From germline, CDR1 is DFQATT and CDR2 SNEGSKA (reference sequence). This CDR3 has 12 residues. In nucleotides, the CDR3 is TGCAGTGCTAAACCCGGGACAGGAAAGCTGTTTTTT. Its translation: CSAKPGTGKLFF.

This clonotype occurred many times. At one end the junction does not follow the germline gene, possibly because of a read error. The rearrangement joins TRBV20-1 to TRBJ1-1; D is unclear. This CDR3 spans 14 amino acids. Germline values: CDR1 DFQATT, CDR2 SNEGSKA (reference sequence). The chain's CDR3 is CSVRLSGWNTEAFF. For the CDR3, the DNA is TGCAGTGTTAGACTCTCCGGGTGGAACACTGAAGCTTTCTTT.

This clonotype was detected only once. It may be a read error: a sequence one base away is much more abundant. CDR3 nucleotides: TGCAGTGCTAGGGGACAGGGAGGTTACAATGAGCCGTTCTTC. Translating gives CSARGQGGYNEPFF. V gene TRBV20-1 combines with J gene TRBJ2-1, with TRBD1 matching 9 bases. Germline V lookup: CDR1 DFQATT, CDR2 SNEGSKA (reference sequence). The CDR3 contains 14 residues.

This clonotype was counted many times. The chain is built from TRBV29-1 and TRBJ2-1; 7 bases fit TRBD1. The V gene's germline CDR1 is SQVTM and CDR2 ANQGSEA. J lost 7 bases, V lost 4 bases, and 4 bases had no gene match. This CDR3 has 12 amino acids. CDR3 coding DNA: TGCAGCGTTGGAACAGGGGCTAATGAGCAGTTCTTC. As protein: CSVGTGANEQFF.

The chain joins TRBV4-1 to TRBJ1-2; 7 bases fit TRBD1. Trimming cost V 6 bases and J 5 bases; bases outside gene matches: 15. Germline V lookup: CDR1 MGHRA, CDR2 YSYEKL. The CDR3 has 16 amino acids. The chain's CDR3 is CASRAGTARGGYGYTF. The CDR3 DNA sequence: TGCGCCAGCAGAGCAGGGACAGCCAGGGGTGGGTATGGCTACACCTTC.

This clonotype was recorded a few times. The chain couples TRBV4-2 to TRBJ1-1; 7 nucleotides agree with TRBD1. Trimming took 3 bases from V and 1 from J; bases not matched to a gene: 5. Germline V gene lookup returns CDR1 LGHNA and CDR2 YNFKEQ. The CDR3 totals 15 residues. This chain's CDR3 is CASSQETGANTEAFF. CDR3 DNA: TGTGCCAGCAGCCAGGAAACAGGGGCGAACACTGAAGCTTTCTTT.

This clonotype showed up just once. V gene TRBV25-1 combines with J gene TRBJ2-2; 13 positions agree with TRBD2. This CDR3 contains 18 residues. The V gene end was trimmed by 3 bases and the J gene end by 2 bases; junction bases not matched to a gene: 6. Germline V gene data show CDR1 as MGHDK and CDR2 as SYGVNS. Here the CDR3 reads CASSEMGLAGTNTGELFF. The CDR3 bases are TGTGCCAGCAGTGAGATGGGACTAGCGGGGACAAACACCGGGGAGCTGTTTTTT.

The table lists this clonotype with many counts. The chain combines TRBV12-3 or TRBV12-4 with TRBJ2-3; D gene unclear. Trimming cost V 3 bases and J 5 bases, with 9 bases left between them. CDR3 size: 13 residues. CDR3 in DNA: TGTGCCAGCAGTTTGGGTAGGGTAGATACGCAGTATTTT. Translation gives CASSLGRVDTQYF.

The chain uses TRBV15 and TRBJ2-5; D unclear. The V end was cut by 1 base, the J end by 2 bases, with 14 bases between. Looked up from germline, CDR1 is LNHNV and CDR2 is YYDKDF (reference sequence). There are 16 residues in the CDR3. CDR3 sequence reads: CATSRGAVGSQETQYF. DNA of the CDR3: TGTGCCACCAGCAGAGGGGCGGTCGGGTCACAAGAGACCCAGTACTTC.

This clonotype was recorded at least ten times. The chain is built from TRBV6-5 and TRBJ1-6; D uncertain. Germline assignment: CDR1 MNHEY and CDR2 SVGAGI. Trimming stripped 0 bases from V and 2 bases from J, with 8 bases between. This CDR3 spans 16 amino acids. The CDR3 nucleotides are TGTGCCAGCAGTTACTCGAACGGGCCCTATAATTCACCCCTCCACTTT. It yields the protein CASSYSNGPYNSPLHF.

V and J are TRBV7-9 and TRBJ1-5; possible D gene TRBD1, 6 bases. The CDR3 sequence is 12 residues long. V lost 5 bases and J lost 7, with 9 bases in between. Germline-derived CDR1 and CDR2 are SEHNR and FQNEAQ (reference sequence). The CDR3 protein is CASSRDRQPQHF. CDR3 nucleotide sequence: TGTGCCAGCAGCCGCGACAGGCAGCCCCAGCATTTT.

Concerning this clonotype: The junction shows a germline mismatch at one end, possibly a read error. The rearrangement links TRBV11-2 to TRBJ1-3; 9 bases fit TRBD1. Per germline, CDR1 SGHAT and CDR2 FQNNGV. This CDR3 is 18 amino acids long. The CDR3 region has the DNA TGTGCCAGCAGCTTATTAGTGACCACAGGGGGCGAAGGAAACACCATGTATTTT. Its translation: CASSLLVTTGGEGNTMYF.

In its sample, this clonotype was seen a few times. The chain employs TRBV5-4 and TRBJ2-3, with unresolved D. Germline-derived CDR1 and CDR2 are SGHNT and YYREEE (reference sequence). V was clipped by 5 bases and J by 0 bases, with 7 bases between them. The CDR3 spans 13 residues. The CDR3 loop reads CASRATSTDTQYF. The CDR3 DNA is TGTGCCAGCAGAGCGACTAGCACAGATACGCAGTATTTT.

The chain is built from TRBV25-1 and TRBJ2-6; unclear D gene. CDR1 is MGHDK and CDR2 is SYGVNS in the germline V gene. V was trimmed by 2 bases and J by 1 base, leaving 6 bases between them. CDR3 length: 15 amino acids. In DNA form, the CDR3 reads TGTGCCAGCAGTGAACCAAGTTCTGGGGCCAACGTCCTGACTTTC. Translated: CASSEPSSGANVLTF.